This passage covers 20 T cell receptor beta chains from one sample sequenced in a study of regulatory T cells in long-lasting Graves disease. Relying on iRepertoire HTBI primers and Arm-PCR of CDR3 regions, the team built TCR beta libraries. TCRdb reanalysed the multiplex PCR reads using MiXCR and keeps one entry per CDR3 protein. The sample lists hundreds of thousands of distinct CDR3 sequences, more than 10% occurring once. Time point noted: newly diagnosed GD, antithyroid drugs for less than 3 months. Preparation of the TCR library used RNA extracted from PBMCs. This same sample was also part of a study on T cells in Graves' hyperthyroidism and ophthalmopathy.

The specimen was peripheral blood mononuclear cells (PBMCs), collected at new diagnosis, from a patient treated with antithyroid drugs. Receptors were obtained from a woman aged 30 to 39 with Graves disease.

This clonotype showed up many times. The rearrangement joins TRBV28 to TRBJ1-1; 8 nucleotides align to TRBD1. V lost 2 bases and J lost 5; bases outside the gene matches: 7. Germline loops: CDR1 MDHEN, CDR2 SYDVKM. CDR3 size: 15 residues. CDR3 DNA sequence: TGTGCCAGCAGTTTAGGACAGGGACTAAGGACTGAAGCTTTCTTT. The encoded protein is CASSLGQGLRTEAFF.

For this clonotype: A much larger clone is a single base away; this may be a read error. This rearrangement joins TRBV11-3 to TRBJ2-5; D is ambiguous. The germline CDR1 and CDR2 sequences are SGHNT and YENEEA. The CDR3 totals 13 residues. V was pared by 1 base and J by 1 base, with 4 bases between. CDR3 amino acids: CASSLVRQETQYF. CDR3 nucleotide sequence: TGTGCCAGCAGCTTAGTCCGCCAAGAGACCCAGTACTTC.

The chain carries TRBV6-2 or TRBV6-3 and TRBJ2-1; 10 nucleotides match TRBD2. The J segment lost 8 bases and the V segment lost 6 bases, leaving 22 bases of the junction unmatched. The germline V gene encodes CDR1 MNHEY and CDR2 SVGEGT. CDR3 length equals 19 residues. In DNA, the CDR3 is TGTGCCAGCAGAGGGTCTAGCGAAGCGGGAGGGCCAAAATACCATGAGCAGTTCTTC. It is translated as CASRGSSEAGGPKYHEQFF.

This clonotype has a count of ten or more. This chain links TRBV7-9 with TRBJ1-4, with D uncertain. Trimming removed 2 bases from V and 8 bases from J, with 12 bases in between. Germline CDR1 SEHNR, CDR2 FQNEAQ (reference sequence). This CDR3 comprises 14 residues. CDR3 DNA: TGTGCCAGCAGCTTACGGGGAGGCGGAGAAAAACTGTTTTTT. Its protein is CASSLRGGGEKLFF.

The chain carries TRBV27 and TRBJ1-2; the D gene is possibly TRBD1 (6 bases). CDR3 length: 14 amino acids. Per the germline V gene, CDR1 is MNHEY and CDR2 is SMNVEV (reference sequence). Trimming took 2 bases from V and 1 from J, leaving 8 bases between them. The CDR3 DNA is TGTGCCAGCAGTTTAGTAGGGGGTAACTATGGCTACACCTTC. It encodes CASSLVGGNYGYTF.

This clonotype was picked up many times. V and J are TRBV5-1 and TRBJ2-6, with D uncertain. V was pared by 0 bases and J by 4 bases, with 14 bases between. This CDR3 comprises 17 residues. CDR1 and CDR2 (germline): SGHRS, YFSETQ. As DNA, the CDR3 is TGCGCCAGCAGCTTGGCGGGTGGGTATGGAGGGGCCAACGTCCTGACTTTC. It translates to CASSLAGGYGGANVLTF.

This clonotype has a single count. A much larger clone differs by one base, so this may be a read error. The rearrangement links TRBV6-1 to TRBJ1-2; D remains unclear. The CDR3 is 14 residues long. Germline V gene lookup returns CDR1 MNHNS and CDR2 SASEGT. The CDR3 DNA reads as TGTGCCAGCAAGGGCATCCAGAGGAGTGACGGCTACATCTTC. This encodes CASKGIQRSDGYIF.

This clonotype was recorded at least ten times. The rearrangement uses TRBV29-1 and TRBJ2-1, with 12 nucleotides matching TRBD2. The V gene's germline CDR1 is SQVTM and CDR2 ANQGSEA. CDR3 length: 17 amino acids. V shed 6 bases and J 9 bases; nucleotides not matched to a gene: 18. The chain's CDR3 is CSVEGTLAGGRLGEQFF. CDR3 bases: TGCAGCGTCGAGGGGACGCTAGCGGGAGGGCGGTTGGGTGAGCAGTTCTTC.

This clonotype was recorded many times. V gene TRBV28 combines with J gene TRBJ1-2; D remains ambiguous. This CDR3 has 16 amino acids. V lost 4 bases and J 4 bases, leaving 19 bases between the germline ends. Looked up from germline, CDR1 is MDHEN and CDR2 is SYDVKM. The CDR3 region is CASSSTPPGRRYGYTF. As DNA, the CDR3 is TGTGCCAGCAGTTCTACCCCCCCCGGGAGGCGCTATGGCTACACCTTC.

The rearrangement uses TRBV30 and TRBJ2-5, with TRBD1 identical over 10 bases. The DNA end is more similar to TRBJ2-1, so the J call may be wrong. CDR1 is GTSNPN and CDR2 is SVGIG in the germline V gene (reference sequence). This CDR3 contains 13 residues. The CDR3 DNA is TGTGCTCTGAAGGGACAGGGGTACAATGAGCAGTTCTTC. Its protein is CALKGQGYNEQFF.

This rearrangement joins TRBV4-3 to TRBJ1-2; a weak D match, TRBD1 (5 bases). The germline gives CDR1 LGHNA, CDR2 YSLEER. The CDR3 loop spans 15 amino acids. Trimming stripped 2 bases from V and 4 bases from J, with 14 bases between. This CDR3 reads CASSQHGGSGYGYTF. DNA for the CDR3: TGCGCCAGCAGCCAACACGGGGGGAGCGGCTATGGCTACACCTTC.

The rearrangement joins TRBV12-3 or TRBV12-4 to TRBJ2-2; D is ambiguous. This CDR3 comprises 16 residues. Trimming took 1 base from V and 4 from J, leaving 13 bases between them. CDR3 sequence reads: CASSLGDRAVTGELFF. The CDR3 DNA sequence: TGTGCCAGCAGTTTAGGGGATAGGGCGGTCACCGGGGAGCTGTTTTTT.

In this sample, this clonotype turned up many times. This chain uses TRBV2 with TRBJ2-5, with D uncertain. The CDR3 extends over 12 amino acids. Germline V gene lookup returns CDR1 SNHLY and CDR2 FYNNEI. V was clipped by 6 bases and J by 5 bases, with 10 bases between them. The CDR3 DNA reads as TGTGCCAGCAGCCGTGACCGGGAGACCCAGTACTTC. Translated, it gives CASSRDRETQYF.

Only one count was recorded for this clonotype. The gene calls are TRBV28 and TRBJ2-5; 11 positions match TRBD1. The CDR3 loop spans 16 amino acids. The germline V gene encodes CDR1 MDHEN and CDR2 SYDVKM. Germline trimming cut 5 bases from V and 5 bases from J; bases unmatched to any gene: 10. The CDR3 DNA reads TGTGCCAGCAGTCTAACAGGGACAGGGGGTTCGGAGACCCAGTACTTC. It is translated as CASSLTGTGGSETQYF.

As for this clonotype: This sequence is one base from a far larger clone and is likely a read error. The chain joins TRBV6-5 to TRBJ1-5; D is unclear. V lost 5 bases, J lost 1 base, and 18 bases lay in between. The CDR3 contains 17 residues. From germline, CDR1 is MNHEY and CDR2 SVGAGI. CDR3: CASSRAAGSASNQPQHF. The DNA of the CDR3 is TGTGCCAGCAGTCGGGCCGCCGGGTCCGCCAGCAATCAGCCCCAGCATTTT.

The rearrangement links TRBV10-3 to TRBJ1-1; no reliable D call. V lost 0 bases and J lost 1, with 9 bases in between. The CDR3 length is 15 residues. CDR1 is ENHRY and CDR2 is SYGVKD in the germline V gene. The CDR3 protein is CAISESTLENTEAFF. DNA for the CDR3: TGTGCCATCAGTGAGTCGACTCTGGAGAACACTGAAGCTTTCTTT.

Many counts were recorded for this clonotype. The chain links TRBV28 to TRBJ2-3; 11 bases agree with TRBD2. V lost 7 bases to trimming and J lost 5 bases; unmatched junction nucleotides: 8. Germline assignment: CDR1 MDHEN and CDR2 SYDVKM. This CDR3 has 15 amino acids. CDR3 sequence: CASNSPTSGEDTQYF. The CDR3 nucleotides are TGTGCCAGCAATTCCCCGACTAGCGGGGAAGATACGCAGTATTTT.

This clonotype has at least ten counts. V gene TRBV6-2 or TRBV6-3 combines with J gene TRBJ2-5, with TRBD2 as a possible D gene (5 bases). Germline V lookup: CDR1 MNHEY, CDR2 SVGEGT. V lost 6 bases and J 5 bases, leaving 13 bases between the germline ends. This CDR3 spans 13 amino acids. CDR3 bases: TGTGCCAGCAGCGCGGGCCACCGGGAGACCCAGTACTTC. Translated: CASSAGHRETQYF.

The gene calls are TRBV30 and TRBJ1-2; 7 bases agree with TRBD1. From germline, CDR1 is GTSNPN and CDR2 SVGIG (reference sequence). V shed 3 bases, J shed 4 bases, and the junction held 8 bases outside the gene matches. CDR3 length equals 14 residues. CDR3 DNA: TGTGCCTGGAGAAAACAGGGGTTGGGCTATGGCTACACCTTC. Encoded protein: CAWRKQGLGYGYTF.

The rearrangement links TRBV20-1 to TRBJ2-7, with unresolved D. V lost 3 bases and J 1 base, leaving 13 bases between the germline ends. The CDR3 contains 14 residues. CDR1 and CDR2 from the germline V gene are DFQATT and SNEGSKA (reference sequence). CDR3 loop: CSARVSPKSYEQYF. Written as DNA, the CDR3 is TGCAGTGCTAGGGTCAGTCCCAAATCCTACGAGCAGTACTTC.